Included here is one TCR beta chain sequence, with context. Its matching antigen is unknown. Amplification of the TCR beta CDR3 regions used RNA transcripts (as template). An initial RT-PCR round employing HTBI primers preceded a second-round multiplex PCR. MiXCR was run by TCRdb on the multiplex PCR reads, yielding one entry per CDR3 protein. Of 500,000 to 600,000 distinct CDR3 sequences in the sample, 35% to 45% are singletons; the top ten hold roughly 4%. The germline gives CDR1 MNHNS, CDR2 SASEGT. V was shortened by 5 bases and J by 10 bases, with 23 bases between the two germline ends. The CDR3 consists of 15 residues. These data originate in a study of Graves' ophthalmopathy and Graves' hyperthyroidism. General study points: Detected in blood as well were most expanded thyroid clonotypes with frequency above 0.001.

Each hyperthyroidism patient was newly diagnosed, with under 2 months' duration, and aged 18 to 65. Certain patients, namely those with other autoimmune diseases, uncontrolled infections, pregnancy or lactation, were excluded. The diagnostic workup employed clinical symptoms, serum thyroxine, TRAb, thyroid ultrasound and orbital computed tomography. The receptor comes from an adult man with Graves' hyperthyroidism. This chain links TRBV6-1 with TRBJ1-2; perhaps TRBD1 as D (6 bases). The sequenced sample was peripheral blood or thyroid tissue (not recorded which). The CDR3 region is CASSLGDTKLDVYTF. CDR3 in DNA: TGTGCCAGCAGTTTGGGGGACACAAAGCTTGATGTCTACACCTTC.